Listed below are T cell receptor beta chains from one sample, sequenced in a study of CD8 T cells in Susac syndrome. TCRdb processed the immunoSEQ multiplex PCR reads anew with MiXCR; each CDR3 protein has one entry. The table lists roughly 400,000 distinct CDR3 sequences, around 85% of them singletons. Material: CD8+ T cells from PBMCs. These receptors were collected from a human donor with multiple sclerosis. CDR3s include the opening cysteine and the closing phenylalanine or tryptophan. The D gene is left open where the match is weak. The listing skips clone size in some rows; elsewhere it reads once, few, many or a size class.

once	NA	TRBJ2-7	TRBV2	TGTGCCAGCAGTTTTTTCACGGGGGAGCAGTACTTC	CASSFFTGEQYF
NA	TRBD2	TRBJ2-5	TRBV7-3	TGTGCCAGCAGCTTGGATGGACTAGCGGGGTACCAAGAGACCCAGTACTTC	CASSLDGLAGYQETQYF
once	NA	TRBJ2-3	TRBV7-9	TGTGCCAGCAGCGTATCCCTAGGAGTCGAAGATACGCAGTATTTT	CASSVSLGVEDTQYF
NA	TRBD1	TRBJ2-1	TRBV11-2	TGTGCCAGCAGCTTCGGACAGGGGGATAATTACAATGAGCAGTTCTTC	CASSFGQGDNYNEQFF
NA	NA	TRBJ2-7	TRBV7-9	TGTGCCAGCAGCTCTGGCGGGGTGCGGGCCTCCTACGAGCAGTACTTC	CASSSGGVRASYEQYF
NA	NA	TRBJ1-1	TRBV12-3/TRBV12-4	TGTGCCAGCAGTTTAGCGCTTACAGGGAGGACTGAAGCTTTCTTT	CASSLALTGRTEAFF
NA	NA	TRBJ1-2	TRBV30	TGTGCCTGGACCCTAGGGGCAGGGGATGGCTACACCTTC	CAWTLGAGDGYTF
many	NA	TRBJ1-2	TRBV27	TGTGCCAGCAGTTTTGGCGGTAACTATGGCTACACCTTC	CASSFGGNYGYTF
NA	NA	TRBJ2-1	TRBV27	TGTGCCAGCACACAGATCGGCGGGGAGCAGTTCTTC	CASTQIGGEQFF
NA	NA	TRBJ1-1	TRBV29-1	TGCAGCGCCGCAGTCATGAACACTGAAGCTTTCTTT	CSAAVMNTEAFF
once	NA	TRBJ2-5	TRBV27	TGTGCCAGCAGTTTAACCGGACACCTGGAGACCCAGTACTTC	CASSLTGHLETQYF
once	TRBD1	TRBJ1-5	TRBV27	TGTGCCAGCAGTTCTAGACAGGGGGGTGGTCAGCCCCAGCATTTT	CASSSRQGGGQPQHF
few	TRBD1	TRBJ1-1	TRBV20-1	TGCAGTGCAGGCCCGGGGGACAGGAACACTGAAGCTTTCTTT	CSAGPGDRNTEAFF
once	NA	TRBJ2-1	TRBV6-2/TRBV6-3	TGTGCCAGCAGTTACTCGAGGCACACTCTCAACAATGAGCAGTTCTTC	CASSYSRHTLNNEQFF
NA	NA	TRBJ1-5	TRBV27	TGTGCCAGCAGTTCGCGGGACGTGCAGTCGAGCAATCAGCCCCAGCATTTT	CASSSRDVQSSNQPQHF
NA	NA	TRBJ1-1	TRBV6-1	TGTGCCAGCAGTGAACAGGAGGGAGCCTCGAGCGAAGCTTTCTTT	CASSEQEGASSEAFF
NA	TRBD1	TRBJ2-6	TRBV27	TGTGCCAGCAGCCCGGGACAGGTCCGTTTTGGGGCCAACGTCCTGACTTTC	CASSPGQVRFGANVLTF
few	NA	TRBJ2-7	TRBV5-1	TGCGCCAGCAGCCCCCTCGAGCAGGGGCGGTACGAGCAGTACTTC	CASSPLEQGRYEQYF
NA	TRBD1	TRBJ2-1	TRBV15	TGTGCCACCAGCACGACAGGGGAGCAGTTCTTC	CATSTTGEQFF
once	TRBD2	TRBJ2-3	TRBV27	TGTGCCAGCAGTTTGGTACTAGCGGGCCAGGGTTTATTAGATACGCAGTATTTT	CASSLVLAGQGLLDTQYF